The next 32 T cell receptor beta chains were all read from a single sample in a study of blood T cell repertoires in COVID-19. Using immunoSEQ multiplex PCR, the repertoire was profiled, and TCRdb retains in-frame clones only, with some absent. The table includes about 89,000 clones, over 60% detected once. The sequenced sample consisted of peripheral blood. These receptors came from a human donor in a cohort sampled during active COVID-19.

The chain joins TRBV28 to TRBJ2-1; tentatively, D is TRBD2 (6 bases). The CDR3 consists of 15 residues. Per germline, CDR1 MDHEN and CDR2 SYDVKM. Trimming cost V 3 bases and J 2 bases, with 11 bases left between them. CDR3 sequence (DNA): TGTGCCAGCAGTTTTCGGGAGTTCCCCTACAATGAGCAGTTCTTC. Translated, it gives CASSFREFPYNEQFF.

The chain joins TRBV5-5 to TRBJ2-2; D is possibly TRBD1 (8 bases). The CDR3 runs to 14 residues. The V end was cut by 4 bases, the J end by 5 bases, with 12 bases between. The germline V gene encodes CDR1 SGHKS and CDR2 YYEKEE (reference sequence). The CDR3 nucleotides are TGTGCCAGCAGCGAACAGGGGGGGACCGGGGAGCTGTTTTTT. Translating it yields CASSEQGGTGELFF.

This clone is a singleton in its sample. The chain links TRBV7-6 to TRBJ2-7, with TRBD1 identical over 7 bases. The CDR3 is 15 residues long. Germline CDR1 reads SGHVS; CDR2 reads FNYEAQ. Unmatched junction bases numbered 5, after V lost 1 base and J lost 2 bases. CDR3 sequence reads: CASSLGYRGTYEQYF. CDR3 DNA: TGTGCCAGCAGCTTAGGGTACAGGGGCACCTACGAGCAGTACTTC. The full variable domain, in which reference TRBV7-6 and TRBJ2-7 provide the parts outside the CDR3, is GAGVSQSPRYKVTKRGQDVALRCDPISGHVSLYWYRQALGQGPEFLTYFNYEAQQDKSGLPNDRFSAERPEGSISTLTIQRTEQRDSAMYRCASSLGYRGTYEQYFGPGTRLTVT.

The chain employs TRBV29-1 and TRBJ2-4; 7 bases match TRBD2. The V gene's germline CDR1 is SQVTM and CDR2 ANQGSEA. The CDR3 is made up of 17 amino acids. Losses at the gene ends were 7 bases for V and 1 base for J; bases not matched to a gene: 16. CDR3 in DNA: TGCAGCGCTACCTCCCAACGACTAGCTTCGGCCAAAAACATTCAGTACTTC. This sequence encodes CSATSQRLASAKNIQYF.

V gene TRBV24-1 combines with J gene TRBJ2-5, with D possibly being TRBD2 (5 bases). The V end was cut by 9 bases, the J end by 2 bases, with 15 bases between. CDR3 length: 14 residues. The germline gives CDR1 KGHDR, CDR2 SFDVKD. CDR3 DNA: TGTGCCACCCGCCGGAGGTCGGGTCAAGAGACCCAGTACTTC. Residues: CATRRRSGQETQYF.

The rearrangement uses TRBV7-2 and TRBJ2-7; 10 bases map to TRBD2. Germline V gives CDR1 SGHTA, CDR2 FQGNSA. CDR3 size: 15 residues. The trim removed 1 base at V and 5 bases at J, leaving 5 bases unmatched. CDR3 sequence reads: CASSLGPSGSNEQYF. CDR3 nucleotides: TGTGCCAGCAGCTTAGGACCTAGCGGGAGTAACGAGCAGTACTTC.

The rearrangement uses TRBV5-6 and TRBJ1-6; 7 positions match TRBD1. CDR1 is SGHDT and CDR2 is YYEEEE in the germline V gene. The CDR3 is 15 amino acids. The V segment lost 4 bases and the J segment 7 bases; nucleotides outside the gene matches: 8. This CDR3 reads CASSKVTGLNSPLHF. The CDR3 DNA follows: TGTGCCAGCAGCAAAGTGACAGGGTTAAATTCACCCCTCCACTTT. Looking up the rest from reference TRBV5-6 and TRBJ1-6 gives the full variable domain: DAGVTQSPTHLIKTRGQQVTLRCSPKSGHDTVSWYQQALGQGPQFIFQYYEEEERQRGNFPDRFSGHQFPNYSSELNVNALLLGDSALYLCASSKVTGLNSPLHFGNGTRLTVT.

The V call is TRBV18, the J call TRBJ2-1, with D perhaps matching TRBD1 (5 bases). CDR3 length: 12 amino acids. V lost 3 bases to trimming and J lost 10 bases, with 10 bases between them. The germline V gene encodes CDR1 KGHSH and CDR2 LQKENI. This chain's CDR3 is CASSPQGREQFF. For the CDR3, the DNA is TGTGCCAGCTCACCCCAGGGCAGGGAGCAGTTCTTC.

The sample holds one count of this clone. The chain carries TRBV5-4 and TRBJ2-3; 7 positions agree with TRBD1. The germline V gene encodes CDR1 SGHNT and CDR2 YYREEE (reference sequence). This CDR3 is built from 15 residues. V trimming: 0 bases; J trimming: 3 bases; junction bases outside the gene matches: 4. The CDR3, as DNA: TGTGCCAGCAGCTTGGGACAGGGCCTTACAGATACGCAGTATTTT. Its translation: CASSLGQGLTDTQYF. The full variable domain, with the rest looked up from reference TRBV5-4 and TRBJ2-3, is ETGVTQSPTHLIKTRGQQVTLRCSSQSGHNTVSWYQQALGQGPQFIFQYYREEENGRGNFPPRFSGLQFPNYSSELNVNALELDDSALYLCASSLGQGLTDTQYFGPGTRLTVL.

This chain links TRBV4-1 with TRBJ2-1, with 12 nucleotides matching TRBD2. Trimming removed 0 bases from V and 5 bases from J; junction bases left unmatched: 11. This CDR3 has 19 residues. CDR1 is MGHRA and CDR2 is YSYEKL in the germline V gene. This CDR3 reads CASSQDMTSGRSGDNEQFF. For the CDR3, the DNA is TGCGCCAGCAGCCAAGATATGACTAGCGGGAGATCTGGCGACAATGAGCAGTTCTTC.

This sequence joins TRBV6-6 and TRBJ1-3, with a possible D match to TRBD1 (5 bases). Germline assignment: CDR1 MNHNY and CDR2 SVGAGI (reference sequence). The CDR3 is 16 amino acids. Trimming left V 5 bases short and J 4 bases short, with 18 bases between. The CDR3 loop reads CASSTTQGTLGNTIYF. Written as DNA, the CDR3 is TGTGCCAGCAGTACCACTCAGGGCACATTGGGAAACACCATATATTTT.

The chain joins TRBV28 to TRBJ2-5; TRBD2 matches at 14 bases. This CDR3 comprises 17 residues. The V and J ends lost 7 bases and 5 bases, in that order; junction bases with no gene match: 12. Germline assignment: CDR1 MDHEN and CDR2 SYDVKM. CDR3 residues: CASTPTRLAGGSETQYF. CDR3 sequence (DNA): TGTGCCAGCACCCCGACTCGACTAGCGGGAGGGAGCGAGACCCAGTACTTC.

This clone turned up a few times. The CDR3 protein is CASSIGQGATGELFF. As DNA, the CDR3 is TGTGCCAGTAGTATAGGACAGGGGGCAACCGGGGAGCTGTTTTTT. This chain links TRBV19 with TRBJ2-2, with 10 bases aligning to TRBD1. CDR3 size: 15 residues. V was pared by 1 base and J by 5 bases, with 1 base of the junction left unmatched. Germline CDR1 is LNHDA and CDR2 is SQIVND (reference sequence). Based on the CDR3 plus reference TRBV19 and TRBJ2-2, the full variable domain is DGGITQSPKYLFRKEGQNVTLSCEQNLNHDAMYWYRQDPGQGLRLIYYSQIVNDFQKGDIAEGYSVSREKKESFPLTVTSAQKNPTAFYLCASSIGQGATGELFFGEGSRLTVL.

A single count supports this clone. V gene TRBV27 combines with J gene TRBJ2-5; D is possibly TRBD1 (7 bases). V lost 2 bases, J lost 5 bases, and 15 bases lay in between. This CDR3 comprises 15 residues. Per germline, CDR1 MNHEY and CDR2 SMNVEV (reference sequence). CDR3: CASSLGQGGSETQYF. For the CDR3, the DNA is TGTGCCAGCAGTTTAGGTCAGGGGGGATCGGAGACCCAGTACTTC.

This clone appeared a few times. The gene calls are TRBV7-2 and TRBJ1-1; a weak D match, TRBD1 (6 bases). Germline V CDR1 and CDR2: SGHTA, FQGNSA. CDR3 length: 15 residues. Trimming shortened V by 3 bases and J by 5 bases, and 16 bases separated the two germline ends. CDR3 in amino acids: CASSLTQGGETEAFF. The CDR3 bases are TGTGCCAGCAGCTTGACTCAAGGGGGTGAGACTGAAGCTTTCTTT.

The rearrangement links TRBV13 to TRBJ2-2; TRBD2 is a possible D gene (5 bases). CDR3 size: 16 residues. In germline, CDR1 is PRHDT, CDR2 FYEKMQ (reference sequence). V was trimmed by 2 bases and J by 6 bases, leaving 16 bases between them. CDR3 residues: CASSLLTRWMSGELFF. The CDR3 DNA reads as TGTGCCAGCAGCTTACTTACTAGGTGGATGTCCGGGGAGCTGTTTTTT.

The chain couples TRBV3-1 (or the pseudogene TRBV3-2) to TRBJ2-2, with unresolved D. The CDR3 contains 13 residues. The V gene lost 4 bases and the J gene lost 5 bases, with 8 bases spanning the gap. CDR1 is LGHDT and CDR2 is YNNKEL in the germline V gene (reference sequence). The CDR3 loop is CASSRVLTGELFF. CDR3 coding DNA: TGTGCCAGCAGCCGAGTCCTAACCGGGGAGCTGTTTTTT.

The chain links TRBV10-3 to TRBJ2-2; 7 nucleotides agree with TRBD1. Germline lookup yields CDR1 ENHRY and CDR2 SYGVKD. The CDR3 consists of 16 residues. V was clipped by 8 bases and J by 0 bases; unmatched bases: 9. The DNA of the CDR3 is TGTGCCATCCGACAGGGTGGGGTCTCGAACACCGGGGAGCTGTTTTTT. It yields the protein CAIRQGGVSNTGELFF.

As for this clone: Germline is not matched at one junction end, which may reflect a read error. The chain recombines TRBV7-9 with TRBJ2-7; TRBD1 matches at 7 bases. In germline, CDR1 is SEHNR, CDR2 FQNEAQ (reference sequence). The CDR3 runs to 14 residues. The CDR3 coding sequence is TGTGCCAGCACCTTACAGGGGTACTCCTACGAGCAGTACTTC. Translated: CASTLQGYSYEQYF.

This rearrangement joins TRBV5-8 to TRBJ2-5, with 12 positions matching TRBD2. The V gene's germline CDR1 is SGHTS and CDR2 YDEGEE. The junction had 7 bases not matched to a gene; V was cut back by 5 bases and J by 5 bases. The CDR3 is 15 residues long. The CDR3 DNA reads as TGTGCCAGCAGGCTGACTAGCGGGAGTCATGAGACCCAGTACTTC. This sequence encodes CASRLTSGSHETQYF.

V and J are TRBV3-1 (or the pseudogene TRBV3-2) and TRBJ2-2; TRBD2 aligns across 12 bases. The CDR3 has 18 residues. Germline assignment: CDR1 LGHDT and CDR2 YNNKEL (reference sequence). The trim removed 0 bases at V and 5 bases at J, leaving 7 bases unmatched. The CDR3 is CASSQDRLAGGDTGELFF. The CDR3 DNA follows: TGTGCCAGCAGCCAAGATAGGCTAGCGGGAGGGGATACCGGGGAGCTGTTTTTT.

This chain links TRBV11-3 with TRBJ2-1, with 10 positions matching TRBD1. Germline CDR1 and CDR2: SGHNT and YENEEA. V was clipped by 5 bases and J by 8 bases; unmatched bases: 6. The CDR3 is 14 residues long. The CDR3 DNA is TGTGCCAGCAGCCCTGGGACAGGGGACCATGAGCAGTTCTTC. Protein sequence: CASSPGTGDHEQFF.

The chain has TRBV7-2 and TRBJ2-3; 11 nucleotides line up with TRBD2. CDR3 length: 15 amino acids. V was clipped by 5 bases and J by 1 base; unmatched bases: 2. Germline V lookup: CDR1 SGHTA, CDR2 FQGNSA. CDR3 nucleotides: TGTGCCAGCAGCCGGGGACTAGCGGGCACAGATACGCAGTATTTT. It specifies CASSRGLAGTDTQYF.

The genes are TRBV6-2 or TRBV6-3 and TRBJ2-1, with D uncertain. Germline V lookup: CDR1 MNHEY, CDR2 SVGEGT. This CDR3 is built from 12 residues. V shed 2 bases and J shed 8 bases, with 7 bases lying between them. The CDR3, as DNA: TGTGCCAGCAGTTACGTCGGTTATGAGCAGTTCTTC. Its protein product is CASSYVGYEQFF.

The genes are TRBV4-3 and TRBJ2-5; D remains ambiguous. The CDR3 has 16 residues. The V gene lost 0 bases and the J gene lost 2 bases, with 13 bases spanning the gap. Germline V gene sequence: CDR1 LGHNA, CDR2 YSLEER. CDR3 region: CASSQERRLIQETQYF. The CDR3, as DNA: TGCGCCAGCAGCCAAGAGAGGCGTCTTATACAAGAGACCCAGTACTTC.

This clone was found once. This chain joins TRBV28 and TRBJ2-7; TRBD2 matches at 11 bases. The germline V gene encodes CDR1 MDHEN and CDR2 SYDVKM. The CDR3 totals 15 residues. With V trimmed by 6 bases and J by 6 bases, 10 bases remained unmatched. The CDR3 region is CASSTPGTSGLEQYF. CDR3 sequence (DNA): TGTGCCAGCAGCACACCCGGGACTAGCGGTCTCGAGCAGTACTTC.

V gene TRBV19 combines with J gene TRBJ1-2; D possibly corresponds to TRBD1 (5 bases). Trimming took 7 bases from V and 1 from J, leaving 19 bases between them. In germline, CDR1 is LNHDA, CDR2 SQIVND (reference sequence). This CDR3 comprises 16 residues. CDR3 sequence reads: CASIPGDRRLNYGYTF. CDR3 sequence (DNA): TGTGCCAGTATTCCGGGGGACCGACGACTTAACTATGGCTACACCTTC.

This clone was seen a few times. This rearrangement joins TRBV10-3 to TRBJ2-7; 10 bases agree with TRBD2. This CDR3 has 17 residues. V gave up 2 bases and J gave up 1 base; unmatched junction bases: 8. Germline V gene data show CDR1 as ENHRY and CDR2 as SYGVKD. CDR3 DNA sequence: TGTGCCATCAGTGAGAGGCTAGCGGGAGTTTGGTCCTACGAGCAGTACTTC. Translation gives CAISERLAGVWSYEQYF.

The CDR3 sequence: CASSLGSSGRREQYF. The CDR3 bases are TGTGCCAGCAGTTTAGGGTCTAGCGGGAGGAGGGAGCAGTACTTC. This chain links TRBV28 with TRBJ2-7, with 11 positions matching TRBD2. J gave up 7 bases and V 2 bases, and 7 bases lay outside the gene matches. CDR1 and CDR2 from the germline V gene are MDHEN and SYDVKM. This CDR3 is built from 15 residues.

This rearrangement joins TRBV24-1 to TRBJ2-3; D possibly corresponds to TRBD2 (6 bases). The CDR3 is 15 residues long. V was trimmed by 10 bases and J by 8 bases, leaving 24 bases between them. The germline gives CDR1 KGHDR, CDR2 SFDVKD. The DNA for the CDR3 is TGTGCCACTGTTAATGGGCGGGACCACAGAGGTACGCAGTATTTT. Protein sequence: CATVNGRDHRGTQYF.

This clone was seen a single time. The CDR3 is CASRTGTSGSYEQYF. In DNA, the CDR3 is TGTGCCAGCAGGACCGGGACTAGCGGCTCCTACGAGCAGTACTTC. V gene TRBV6-6 combines with J gene TRBJ2-7, with 11 bases matching TRBD2. The CDR3 is 15 amino acids. J lost 0 bases, V lost 6 bases, and 4 bases had no gene match. CDR1 and CDR2 from the germline V gene are MNHNY and SVGAGI (reference sequence).

This clone was counted a few times. The chain recombines TRBV6-5 with TRBJ1-6; 7 bases match TRBD1. Trimming cost V 6 bases and J 7 bases; bases outside gene matches: 9. The CDR3 runs to 15 residues. CDR1 is MNHEY, CDR2 SVGAGI, per germline. CDR3 in DNA: TGTGCCAGCAGAATCGGCCGGGACAGAAATTCACCCCTCCACTTT. Translating it yields CASRIGRDRNSPLHF.